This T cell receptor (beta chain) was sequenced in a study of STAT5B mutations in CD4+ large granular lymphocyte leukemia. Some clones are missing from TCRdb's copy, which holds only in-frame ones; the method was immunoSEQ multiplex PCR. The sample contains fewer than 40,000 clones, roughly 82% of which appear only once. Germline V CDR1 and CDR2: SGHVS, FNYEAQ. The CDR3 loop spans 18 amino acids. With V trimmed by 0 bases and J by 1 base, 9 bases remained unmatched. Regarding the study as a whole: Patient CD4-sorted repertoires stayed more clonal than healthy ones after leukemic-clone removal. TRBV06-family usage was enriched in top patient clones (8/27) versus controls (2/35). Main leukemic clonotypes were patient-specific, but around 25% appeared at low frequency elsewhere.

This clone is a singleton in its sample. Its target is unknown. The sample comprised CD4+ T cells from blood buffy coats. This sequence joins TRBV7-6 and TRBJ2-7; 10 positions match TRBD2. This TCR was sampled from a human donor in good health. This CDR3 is CASSLATPSGGFSYEQYF. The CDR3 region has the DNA TGTGCCAGCAGCTTAGCCACTCCTAGCGGGGGATTTTCCTACGAGCAGTACTTC.